This note documents a single T cell receptor beta chain sequence. The antigen remains undetermined. The sample belongs to a study of cytomegalovirus exposure and HLA in healthy donors. General study findings and limits: Later findings reportedly placed an Asian-associated ancestry cluster below the approximately 670-donor mean for N-insertions.

Germline V gene data show CDR1 as LNHDA and CDR2 as SQIVND (reference sequence). The trim removed 3 bases at V and 0 bases at J, leaving 2 bases unmatched. The CDR3 length is 14 residues. Use of 60 Vbeta and 13 Jbeta primers characterized the PCR. TCRdb's copy holds only in-frame clones and misses some; the assay was immunoSEQ multiplex PCR. Here the sample spans about 180,000 clones, over 70% being singletons. The J gene is TRBJ2-7, the V gene TRBV19, with 7 bases that match TRBD2. The sequence was collected from a boy younger than 10 in good health and CMV-seronegative. Sequenced material: PBMCs. The CDR3 region has the DNA TGTGCCAGTAGTATCTCTAGCGGCTCCTACGAGCAGTACTTC. The encoded protein is CASSISSGSYEQYF.